The source of this T cell receptor (beta chain) is a study of T cell clonotyping in hematopoietic cell transplantation. Overall study context: Recipient samples before transplant were obtained post-cytoreduction. Findings and caveats of the study: At the given depth, recipient repertoires were over 95% de novo clonotypes.

For this clone: The antigen is undetermined.

Time point here: recipient sample about 28 days before transplant, after cytoreduction. Recipient blood drawn about 28 days pretransplant and days 30, 100, 180 after. Repertoires were generated with immunoSEQ multiplex PCR, while TCRdb's copy carries only in-frame clones and drops some. The table records 45,000 or so clones, roughly 85% of them present only once. The junction had 4 bases not matched to a gene; V was cut back by 1 base and J by 4 bases. The germline CDR1 and CDR2 sequences are LGHNA and YNFKEQ. The CDR3 extends over 16 amino acids. The sequencing here drew on peripheral blood mononuclear cells, taken before stem cell transplant. This sequence originates from a man in his sixties with myelodysplastic syndrome. Some clones in this sample may be carry-over from other donors' samples. This chain connects TRBV4-2 to TRBJ2-2, with 9 bases identical to TRBD1. The CDR3 DNA reads TGTGCCAGCAGCCAAGTGGGACAGGGTATCACCGGGGAGCTGTTTTTT. Its translation: CASSQVGQGITGELFF.